This T cell receptor (beta chain) derives from a study of T cells in Graves' hyperthyroidism and ophthalmopathy. Looking at the study overall: At initial diagnosis, before any treatment had begun, peripheral blood was obtained. Study-wide findings and caveats: Also found in blood were most expanded thyroid clonotypes above 0.001.

RNA transcripts served as the template for amplifying TCR beta CDR3 regions. HTBI primers drove first-round RT-PCR of the TCR CDR3. Via MiXCR, TCRdb re-called the multiplex PCR reads, giving one row per CDR3 protein. The data contain around 720,000 distinct CDR3 sequences, just over 35% of them singletons. The germline V gene has CDR1 SGHTA and CDR2 FQGNSA. CDR3 length equals 17 residues. Trimming took 5 bases from V and 4 from J, leaving 23 bases between them. On the basis of clinical symptoms, serum thyroxine and TRAb, thyroid ultrasound and orbital computed tomography, diagnoses were made. Each 10 ml fresh peripheral blood draw supplied the PBMCs. A note on this clonotype: Its matching antigen is unknown.

The sequenced sample consisted of blood. The source of this sequence is a woman aged 35 to 49 with Graves' hyperthyroidism. The J gene is TRBJ1-1, the V gene TRBV7-2; D perhaps matches TRBD1 (5 bases). CDR3 residues: CASSQDIWQGWGTEAFF. For the CDR3, the DNA is TGTGCCAGCAGCCAAGATATTTGGCAGGGCTGGGGCACTGAAGCTTTCTTT.